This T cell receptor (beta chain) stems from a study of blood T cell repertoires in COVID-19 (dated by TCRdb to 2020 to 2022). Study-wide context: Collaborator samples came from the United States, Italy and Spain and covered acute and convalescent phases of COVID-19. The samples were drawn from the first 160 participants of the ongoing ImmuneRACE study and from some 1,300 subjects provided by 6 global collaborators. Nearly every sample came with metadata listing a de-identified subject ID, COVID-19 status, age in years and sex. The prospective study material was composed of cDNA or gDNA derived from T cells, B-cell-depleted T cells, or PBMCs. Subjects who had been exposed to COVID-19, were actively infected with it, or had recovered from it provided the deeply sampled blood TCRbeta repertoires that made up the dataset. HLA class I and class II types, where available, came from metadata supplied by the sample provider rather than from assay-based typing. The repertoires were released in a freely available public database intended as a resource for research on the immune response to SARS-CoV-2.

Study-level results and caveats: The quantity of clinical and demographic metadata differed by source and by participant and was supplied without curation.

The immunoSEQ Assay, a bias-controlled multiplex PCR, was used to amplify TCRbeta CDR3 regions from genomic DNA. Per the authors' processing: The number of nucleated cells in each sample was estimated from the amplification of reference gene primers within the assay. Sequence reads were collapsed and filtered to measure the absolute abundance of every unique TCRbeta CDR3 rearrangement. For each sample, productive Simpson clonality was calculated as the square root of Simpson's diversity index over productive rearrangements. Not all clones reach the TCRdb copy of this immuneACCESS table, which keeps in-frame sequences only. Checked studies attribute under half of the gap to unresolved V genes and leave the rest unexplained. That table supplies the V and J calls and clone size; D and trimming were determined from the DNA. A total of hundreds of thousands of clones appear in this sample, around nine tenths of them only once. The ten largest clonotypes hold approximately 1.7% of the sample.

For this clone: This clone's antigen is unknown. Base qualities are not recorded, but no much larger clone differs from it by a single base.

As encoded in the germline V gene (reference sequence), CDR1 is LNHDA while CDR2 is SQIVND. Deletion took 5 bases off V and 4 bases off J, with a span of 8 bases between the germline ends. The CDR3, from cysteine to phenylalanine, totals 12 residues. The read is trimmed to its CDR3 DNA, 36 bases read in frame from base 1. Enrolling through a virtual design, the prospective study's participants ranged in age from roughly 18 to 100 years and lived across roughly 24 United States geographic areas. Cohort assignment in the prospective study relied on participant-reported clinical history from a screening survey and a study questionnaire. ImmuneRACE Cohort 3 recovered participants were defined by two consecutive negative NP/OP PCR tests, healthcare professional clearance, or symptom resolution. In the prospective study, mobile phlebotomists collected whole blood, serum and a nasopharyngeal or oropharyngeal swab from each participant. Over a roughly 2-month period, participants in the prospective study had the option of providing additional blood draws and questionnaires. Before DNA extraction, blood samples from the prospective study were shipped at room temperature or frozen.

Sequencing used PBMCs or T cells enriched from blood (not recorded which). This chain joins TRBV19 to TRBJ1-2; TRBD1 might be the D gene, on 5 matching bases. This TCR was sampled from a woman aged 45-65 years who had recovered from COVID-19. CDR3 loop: CASSLTGYGYTF. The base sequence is TGTGCCAGTAGTCTAACAGGCTATGGCTACACCTTC.